This T cell receptor (beta chain) emerged from a study of shared clonotypes between healthy human individuals. Study-wide findings and caveats: The sharing of roughly 5% of naive CD4 clonotypes was seen across a few donors.

Germline values: CDR1 LGHNA, CDR2 YSLEER. V gave up 2 bases and J gave up 8 bases; unmatched junction bases: 7. This CDR3 spans 15 amino acids. TCRdb's copy holds only in-frame clones and misses some; the assay was immunoSEQ multiplex PCR. The sample lists some 1.5 million clones; approximately 97% were seen once. Regarding this clone: The antigen is undetermined.

Sequencing input: naive CD4+ T cells sorted from blood. Subset given: CD45RA+ positively selected. This sequence originates from a young man in good health. The J gene is TRBJ2-1, the V gene TRBV4-3, with 9 nucleotides matching TRBD2. The CDR3 sequence is CASSQTGLAFDEQFF. The CDR3 DNA is TGCGCCAGCAGCCAAACGGGACTAGCATTTGATGAGCAGTTCTTC.